This T cell receptor beta chain was sequenced during a study of T-cell reconstitution after alpha-beta-depleted transplantation in children. Overall study findings and caveats: Surviving recipient cells, namely T cells and thymic progenitors, were the source of high day-60 TCRbeta diversity in some patients. Two months or so post-transplant, alpha-beta T cells reportedly derived from several hundred expanded graft clones. T-cell counts and diversity were attributed mostly to newly produced T cells one year after transplant.

Researchers prepared the TCRbeta library using unique molecular identifiers, the study reports. A single record per CDR3 protein comes from TCRdb applying MiXCR to the PCR reads. The table has fewer than 350,000 distinct CDR3 sequences, around 9.1% seen once. This clonotype was counted ten times or more. Its specificity is not known. V lost 6 bases and J 2 bases, leaving 15 bases between the germline ends. The CDR3 sequence is 14 residues long. Germline lookup yields CDR1 DFQATT and CDR2 SNEGSKA (reference sequence). This chain uses TRBV20-1 with TRBJ2-3; D perhaps matches TRBD1 (6 bases). This TCR was sampled from a boy in the first two years of life with acute myeloid leukemia, due to receive a stem cell transplant. The sequencing used PBMCs, collected before TCRalphabeta/CD19-depleted stem cell transplant. The CDR3 DNA is TGCAGTGCCTATGGGGGCTCGGACACAGATACGCAGTATTTT. Translation: CSAYGGSDTDTQYF.